The clone carrying this TCR beta chain appeared a few times. Its target is not known. PCR involved 60 Vbeta and 13 Jbeta primers. The method was immunoSEQ multiplex PCR; TCRdb's version includes in-frame clones alone and lacks a portion of them. The sample yields approximately 160,000 clones, 80% to 90% seen once. These data belong to a study of cytomegalovirus exposure and HLA in healthy donors. Notes on the study in general: Later analysis demonstrated an association between a missense DCLRE1C variant and TCR beta V- and J-gene trimming. Researchers reported that three CMV-associated chains were confirmed in vitro as CMV antigen-specific.

This sequence was found in a girl between 10 and 17 years old in good health and CMV-seropositive. Sequenced: PBMCs.

As DNA, the CDR3 is TGTGCCAGCAGTGAACTGGCGGCGGCCCACCACGAGCAGTACTTC. The encoded protein is CASSELAAAHHEQYF. This chain links TRBV6-1 with TRBJ2-7; D uncertain. V shed 2 bases and J shed 5 bases, with 16 bases lying between them. From germline, CDR1 is MNHNS and CDR2 SASEGT. The CDR3 loop spans 15 amino acids.